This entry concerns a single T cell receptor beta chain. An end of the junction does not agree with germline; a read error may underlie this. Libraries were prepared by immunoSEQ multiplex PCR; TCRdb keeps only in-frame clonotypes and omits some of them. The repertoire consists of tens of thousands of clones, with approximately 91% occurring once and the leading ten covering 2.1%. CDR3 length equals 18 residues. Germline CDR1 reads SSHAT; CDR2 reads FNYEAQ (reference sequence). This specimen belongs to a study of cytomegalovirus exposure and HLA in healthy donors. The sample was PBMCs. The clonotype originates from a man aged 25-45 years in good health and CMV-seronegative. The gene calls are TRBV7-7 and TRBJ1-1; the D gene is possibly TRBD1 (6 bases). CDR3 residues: CASSRNKETGFIFTEAFF. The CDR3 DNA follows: TGTGCTAGCAGCCGCAACAAAGAGACAGGTTTTATTTTCACTGAAGCTTTCTTT.